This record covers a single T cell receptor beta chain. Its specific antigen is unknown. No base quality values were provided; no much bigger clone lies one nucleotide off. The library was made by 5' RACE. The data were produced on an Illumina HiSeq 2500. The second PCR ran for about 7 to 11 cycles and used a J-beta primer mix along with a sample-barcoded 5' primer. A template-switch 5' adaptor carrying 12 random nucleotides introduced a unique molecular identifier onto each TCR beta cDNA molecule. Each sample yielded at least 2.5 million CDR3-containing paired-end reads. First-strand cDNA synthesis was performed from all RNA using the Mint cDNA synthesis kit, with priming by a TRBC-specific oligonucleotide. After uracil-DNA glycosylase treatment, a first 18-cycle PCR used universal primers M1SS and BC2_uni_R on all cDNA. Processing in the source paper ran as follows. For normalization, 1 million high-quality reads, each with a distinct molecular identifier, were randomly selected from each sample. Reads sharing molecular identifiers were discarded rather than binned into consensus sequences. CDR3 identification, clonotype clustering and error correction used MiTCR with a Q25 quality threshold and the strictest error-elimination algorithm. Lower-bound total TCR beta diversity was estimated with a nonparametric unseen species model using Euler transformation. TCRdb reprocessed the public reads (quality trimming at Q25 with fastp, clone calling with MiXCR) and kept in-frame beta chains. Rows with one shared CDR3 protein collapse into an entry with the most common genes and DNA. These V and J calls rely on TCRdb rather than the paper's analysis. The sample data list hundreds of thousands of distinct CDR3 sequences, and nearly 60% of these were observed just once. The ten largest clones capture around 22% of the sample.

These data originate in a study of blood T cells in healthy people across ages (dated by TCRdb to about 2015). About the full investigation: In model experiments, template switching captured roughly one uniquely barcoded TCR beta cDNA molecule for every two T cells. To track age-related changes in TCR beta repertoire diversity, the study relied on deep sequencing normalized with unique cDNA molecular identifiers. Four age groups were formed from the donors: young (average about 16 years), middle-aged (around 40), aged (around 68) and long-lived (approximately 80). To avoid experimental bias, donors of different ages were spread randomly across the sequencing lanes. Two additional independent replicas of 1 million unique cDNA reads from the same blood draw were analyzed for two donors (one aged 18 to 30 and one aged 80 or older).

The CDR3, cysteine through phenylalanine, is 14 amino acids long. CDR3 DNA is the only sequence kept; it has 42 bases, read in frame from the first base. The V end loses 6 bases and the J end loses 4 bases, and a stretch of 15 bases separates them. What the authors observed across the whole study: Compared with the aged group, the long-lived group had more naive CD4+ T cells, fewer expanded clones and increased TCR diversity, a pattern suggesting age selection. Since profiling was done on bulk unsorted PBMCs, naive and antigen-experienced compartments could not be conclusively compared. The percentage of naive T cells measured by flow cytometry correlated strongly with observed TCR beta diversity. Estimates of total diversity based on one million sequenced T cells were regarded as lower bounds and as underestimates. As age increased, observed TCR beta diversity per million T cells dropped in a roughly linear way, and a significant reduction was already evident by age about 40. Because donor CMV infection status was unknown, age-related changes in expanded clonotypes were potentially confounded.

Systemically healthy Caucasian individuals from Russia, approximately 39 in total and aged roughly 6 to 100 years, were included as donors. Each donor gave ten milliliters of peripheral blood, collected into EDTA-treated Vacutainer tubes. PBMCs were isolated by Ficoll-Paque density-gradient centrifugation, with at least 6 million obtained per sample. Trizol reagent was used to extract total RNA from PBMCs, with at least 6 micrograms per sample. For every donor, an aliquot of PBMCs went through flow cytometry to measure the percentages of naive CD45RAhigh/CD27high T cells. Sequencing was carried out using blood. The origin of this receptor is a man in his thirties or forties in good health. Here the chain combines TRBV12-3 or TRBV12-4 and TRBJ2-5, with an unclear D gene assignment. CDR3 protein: CASSYQVTGETQYF. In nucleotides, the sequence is TGTGCCAGCAGCTACCAGGTCACTGGAGAGACCCAGTACTTC.